The 19 T cell receptor beta chains presented below share a single source sample, sequenced in a study of cytomegalovirus exposure and HLA in healthy donors. Amplification used 60 Vbeta primers and 13 Jbeta primers. TCRdb's table, derived via immunoSEQ multiplex PCR, lists solely in-frame clones and lacks some. The repertoire holds around 180,000 clones, with 80% as singletons. The material sequenced was PBMCs. The source is a woman between 40 and 55 years old in good health and CMV-seronegative.

This chain joins TRBV7-9 and TRBJ2-3, with D unresolved. From germline, CDR1 is SEHNR and CDR2 FQNEAQ (reference sequence). V lost 2 bases to trimming and J lost 7 bases, with 7 bases between them. The CDR3 is 12 amino acids. This CDR3 is CASSLSRNTQYF. CDR3 DNA: TGTGCCAGCAGCTTATCCAGAAATACGCAGTATTTT.

V is TRBV23-1 and J is TRBJ1-1; 10 positions agree with TRBD1. TRBV23-1 is filed as an ORF, its function uncertain. J was trimmed by 0 bases and V by 6 bases; bases with no gene match: 4. There are 15 residues in the CDR3. CDR3: CASRDRGGMNTEAFF. DNA for the CDR3: TGCGCCAGCAGGGACAGGGGGGGCATGAACACTGAAGCTTTCTTT.

The chain employs TRBV19 and TRBJ2-5; 10 nucleotides agree with TRBD2. The length of the CDR3 is 14 residues. With V trimmed by 4 bases and J by 4 bases, 3 bases remained unmatched. The V gene's germline CDR1 is LNHDA and CDR2 SQIVND (reference sequence). This chain's CDR3 is CASSTSGSGETQYF. DNA for the CDR3: TGTGCCAGTAGTACTAGCGGGAGCGGAGAGACCCAGTACTTC. The variable domain in full, with the rest retrieved from reference TRBV19 and TRBJ2-5, is DGGITQSPKYLFRKEGQNVTLSCEQNLNHDAMYWYRQDPGQGLRLIYYSQIVNDFQKGDIAEGYSVSREKKESFPLTVTSAQKNPTAFYLCASSTSGSGETQYFGPGTRLLVL.

The CDR3 DNA follows: TGTGCCAGTAGTTCGGGACAGGGGCGCCAACACTATGGCTACACCTTC. Protein product: CASSSGQGRQHYGYTF. J is TRBJ1-2 and V is TRBV19; 10 bases are a match to TRBD1. The CDR3 runs 16 residues. J was trimmed by 3 bases and V by 5 bases; bases with no gene match: 9. Germline CDR1 is LNHDA and CDR2 is SQIVND (reference sequence).

The sample holds a few counts of this clone. The chain has TRBV9 and TRBJ2-7; 14 bases fit TRBD2. The germline V gene has CDR1 SGDLS and CDR2 YYNGEE. The CDR3 runs to 15 residues. V trimming: 4 bases; J trimming: 3 bases; junction bases outside the gene matches: 3. This CDR3 reads CASSLGTSGSYEQYF. The CDR3 DNA is TGTGCCAGCAGCTTAGGGACTAGCGGGAGCTACGAGCAGTACTTC. The complete variable domain, with remaining parts taken from reference TRBV9 and TRBJ2-7, reads DSGVTQTPKHLITATGQRVTLRCSPRSGDLSVYWYQQSLDQGLQFLIQYYNGEERAKGNILERFSAQQFPDLHSELNLSSLELGDSALYFCASSLGTSGSYEQYFGPGTRLTVT.

V and J are TRBV21-1 and TRBJ2-4; the table's D call TRBD1 went unverified against the DNA. TRBV21-1 is tagged as a pseudogene. The CDR3 is made up of 15 amino acids. The CDR3 DNA is TGTGCCAGCATACCCGAGCAGGGTGCCAAAAACATTCAGTACTTC. This gives the protein CASIPEQGAKNIQYF.

V usage is TRBV11-3 and J usage is TRBJ2-3, with 7 bases that match TRBD2. Unmatched junction bases numbered 9, after V lost 7 bases and J lost 2 bases. This CDR3 has 15 residues. Germline CDR1 is SGHNT and CDR2 is YENEEA. The CDR3 sequence: CASNPPGLLTDTQYF. Written as DNA, the CDR3 is TGTGCCAGCAACCCTCCGGGACTACTCACAGATACGCAGTATTTT.

The CDR3 is CASSILPGLGRGDTQYF. CDR3 nucleotides: TGTGCCAGCAGCATCCTCCCGGGACTTGGAAGGGGAGATACGCAGTATTTT. This chain uses TRBV7-9 with TRBJ2-3; possible D gene TRBD2, 6 bases. CDR1 SEHNR and CDR2 FQNEAQ come from the germline V gene (reference sequence). The CDR3 extends over 17 amino acids. Between the trimmed V and J ends, which lost 5 bases and 5 bases, there was a span of 23 bases.

The chain carries TRBV6-1 and TRBJ1-5; the D gene is possibly TRBD1 (5 bases). Germline assignment: CDR1 MNHNS and CDR2 SASEGT. V was clipped by 7 bases and J by 2 bases, with 9 bases between them. The CDR3 totals 13 residues. CDR3 residues: CASIRGGNQPQHF. The CDR3 DNA is TGTGCCAGCATTAGGGGCGGCAATCAGCCCCAGCATTTT.

The chain joins TRBV7-2 to TRBJ1-5; 8 bases fit TRBD1. The V and J ends lost 5 bases and 6 bases, in that order; junction bases with no gene match: 9. The CDR3 is 15 residues long. The germline gives CDR1 SGHTA, CDR2 FQGNSA. The CDR3 coding sequence is TGTGCCAGCAGCCCGACAGGGGTCATCAGTCAGCCCCAGCATTTT. This sequence encodes CASSPTGVISQPQHF.

This chain links TRBV5-1 with TRBJ2-7; TRBD1 matches at 7 bases. J was trimmed by 7 bases and V by 0 bases; bases with no gene match: 7. CDR1 is SGHRS, CDR2 YFSETQ, per germline. The CDR3 totals 14 residues. CDR3 region: CASSLASGGMEQYF. CDR3 sequence (DNA): TGCGCCAGCAGCTTGGCCTCAGGGGGTATGGAGCAGTACTTC.

This clone was detected only a few times. V gene TRBV7-2 combines with J gene TRBJ2-7; 13 bases are a match to TRBD2. After removal of 4 bases from V and 7 bases from J, the junction contained 4 bases not matched to a gene. CDR3 length equals 14 residues. Germline CDR1 reads SGHTA; CDR2 reads FQGNSA. The CDR3 nucleotides read TGTGCCAGCAGCTGGACTAGCGGGAGTGGGGAGCAGTACGTC. Amino acids: CASSWTSGSGEQYV.

The V gene is TRBV19, the J gene TRBJ2-7; 8 nucleotides match TRBD2. The CDR3 runs 15 residues. V was pared by 5 bases and J by 0 bases, with 6 bases of the junction left unmatched. Germline V gene sequence: CDR1 LNHDA, CDR2 SQIVND (reference sequence). The CDR3 protein is CASSEVAGSSYEQYF. The CDR3, as DNA: TGTGCCAGTAGTGAAGTAGCGGGGAGCTCCTACGAGCAGTACTTC.

The chain employs TRBV5-1 and TRBJ2-1, with TRBD1 as a possible D gene (5 bases). Germline V gene data show CDR1 as SGHRS and CDR2 as YFSETQ. This CDR3 region has 17 residues. Trimming took 0 bases from V and 6 from J, leaving 19 bases between them. The CDR3 DNA is TGCGCCAGCAGCTTGGCCATAACGCTCGGTAGGGGCAATGAGCAGTTCTTC. Translation gives CASSLAITLGRGNEQFF.

For this clone: The same CDR3 arises from other DNA sequences in this sample as well. J is TRBJ2-3 and V is TRBV5-1, with 12 bases matching TRBD1. The CDR3 is made up of 16 amino acids. V was clipped by 0 bases and J by 3 bases; unmatched bases: 2. Germline V gene data show CDR1 as SGHRS and CDR2 as YFSETQ. CDR3 DNA sequence: TGCGCCAGCAGCTTGGGGGGACAGGGGGCTACAGATACGCAGTATTTT. Its protein product is CASSLGGQGATDTQYF.

The gene calls are TRBV5-6 and TRBJ2-7; D is perhaps TRBD2 (6 bases). The CDR3 length is 14 residues. Between the trimmed V and J ends, which lost 4 bases and 2 bases, there was a span of 13 bases. Germline V gene data show CDR1 as SGHDT and CDR2 as YYEEEE. The CDR3 loop is CASSTGLLTYEQYF. Written as DNA, the CDR3 is TGTGCCAGCAGCACGGGACTCCTCACCTACGAGCAGTACTTC.

This clone was detected once. The germline gene is not matched at one end of the junction; a read error may be the cause. This chain uses TRBV7-7 with TRBJ2-5, with 7 bases identical to TRBD1. In germline, CDR1 is SSHAT, CDR2 FNYEAQ (reference sequence). The CDR3 runs 15 residues. CDR3: CASSLRGQGGETQYF. CDR3 nucleotides: TGTGCTAGCAGCTTAAGGGGGCAGGGTGGCGAGACCCAGTACTTC.

This chain connects TRBV30 to TRBJ2-3, with a weak D call TRBD2 (6 bases). CDR3 length: 14 amino acids. Between the trimmed V and J ends, which lost 3 bases and 0 bases, there was a span of 10 bases. Germline V lookup: CDR1 GTSNPN, CDR2 SVGIG (reference sequence). The CDR3 region is CAWRSGPSTDTQYF. The CDR3 DNA reads TGTGCCTGGAGAAGCGGGCCTAGCACAGATACGCAGTATTTT.

This chain links TRBV27 with TRBJ2-5; 9 nucleotides agree with TRBD2. Germline CDR1 reads MNHEY; CDR2 reads SMNVEV (reference sequence). Trimming cost V 7 bases and J 6 bases; bases outside gene matches: 9. There are 14 residues in the CDR3. CDR3 in amino acids: CASTPSGTEKTQYF. The CDR3, as DNA: TGTGCCAGCACCCCTAGCGGGACGGAAAAGACCCAGTACTTC.